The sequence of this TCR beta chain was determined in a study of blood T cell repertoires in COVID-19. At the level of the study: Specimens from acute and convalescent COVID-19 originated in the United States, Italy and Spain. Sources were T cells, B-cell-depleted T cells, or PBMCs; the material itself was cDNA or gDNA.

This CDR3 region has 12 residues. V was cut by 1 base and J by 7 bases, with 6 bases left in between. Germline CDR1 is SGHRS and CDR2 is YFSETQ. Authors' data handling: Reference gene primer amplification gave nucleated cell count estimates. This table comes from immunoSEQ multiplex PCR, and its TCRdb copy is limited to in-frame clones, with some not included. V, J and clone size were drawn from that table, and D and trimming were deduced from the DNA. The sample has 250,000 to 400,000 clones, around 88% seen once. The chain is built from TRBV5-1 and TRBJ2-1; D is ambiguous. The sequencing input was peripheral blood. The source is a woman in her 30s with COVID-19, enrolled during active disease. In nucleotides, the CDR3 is TGCGCCAGCAGCTTGAGTCAGAATGAGCAGTTCTTC. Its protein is CASSLSQNEQFF. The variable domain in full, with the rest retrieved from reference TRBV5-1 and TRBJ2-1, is KAGVTQTPRYLIKTRGQQVTLSCSPISGHRSVSWYQQTPGQGLQFLFEYFSETQRNKGNFPGRFSGRQFSNSRSEMNVSTLELGDSALYLCASSLSQNEQFFGPGTRLTVL.